The present TCR beta chain was sequenced within a study of cytomegalovirus exposure and HLA in healthy donors. Notes on the study in general: The dataset shows that most TCR sequences were rare, while some public TCRs occurred in many donors. The authors reported that TCR beta sequences could predict HLA-A and HLA-B alleles. These predictions were accurate for most subjects in the first cohort. Later analysis found that TCR beta chains associated with HLA were more clonally expanded than other, equally common chains.

Worth noting for this clone: Its antigen is unknown.

13 Jbeta primers and 60 Vbeta primers were used for the PCR. TCRdb keeps only in-frame clones here, not all; method: immunoSEQ multiplex PCR. Here the sample spans approximately 180,000 clones, 60% to 80% being singletons. Sequencing used PBMCs. This receptor was identified in a middle-aged man in good health and CMV-seropositive.

The CDR3 spells CATLAGVSNEQFF. CDR3 coding DNA: TGTGCCACCCTAGCGGGAGTATCCAATGAGCAGTTCTTC. The chain couples TRBV6-5 to TRBJ2-1, with 10 positions matching TRBD2. This CDR3 spans 13 amino acids. Losses at the gene ends were 10 bases for V and 6 bases for J; bases not matched to a gene: 6. Germline V gene sequence: CDR1 MNHEY, CDR2 SVGAGI.